Each of the 8 T cell receptor beta chains below was sequenced from the same sample in a study of cytomegalovirus exposure and HLA in healthy donors. The table came from immunoSEQ multiplex PCR; TCRdb's copy has only in-frame clones and leaves some out. The sample has about 220,000 clones, around nine tenths seen once. Sequencing input: PBMCs. All receptors derive from a man younger than 30 in good health and CMV-seronegative.

The chain links TRBV7-9 to TRBJ2-2, with 9 bases lining up with TRBD2. Looked up from germline, CDR1 is SEHNR and CDR2 is FQNEAQ (reference sequence). This CDR3 region has 15 residues. Trimming cost V 5 bases and J 11 bases; bases outside gene matches: 12. The CDR3 DNA follows: TGTGCCAGCAGCCCGGCGATGAGCGGGGGGCGTGAGCTGTTTTTT. Translation: CASSPAMSGGRELFF.

The chain joins TRBV5-6 to TRBJ2-7; no clear D gene. The germline V and J ends were trimmed by 0 bases and 3 bases, with 7 bases remaining between them. The CDR3 is 13 residues long. Germline values: CDR1 SGHDT, CDR2 YYEEEE. The DNA for the CDR3 is TGTGCCAGCAGCTTGGTTAGCAGCTACGAGCAGTACTTC. Translated: CASSLVSSYEQYF.

The rearrangement uses TRBV5-6 and TRBJ1-2; possible D gene TRBD1, 6 bases. CDR1 and CDR2 (germline): SGHDT, YYEEEE. The CDR3 has 16 residues. Trimming removed 1 base from V and 2 bases from J, with 15 bases in between. The CDR3 sequence is CASSLRFGGLNYGYTF. As DNA, the CDR3 is TGTGCCAGCAGCTTGAGGTTCGGGGGGCTGAACTATGGCTACACCTTC.

The V and J genes are TRBV7-9 and TRBJ1-6; perhaps TRBD1 as D (6 bases). The V and J ends lost 3 bases and 7 bases respectively, with 10 bases between them. CDR3 length: 14 residues. Germline CDR1 reads SEHNR; CDR2 reads FQNEAQ (reference sequence). This CDR3 is CASSFGQPNSPLHF. The CDR3 bases are TGTGCCAGCAGCTTCGGACAGCCGAATTCACCCCTCCACTTT.

The chain recombines TRBV4-1 with TRBJ2-1, with D possibly being TRBD1 (6 bases). V was cut by 4 bases and J by 9 bases, with 19 bases left in between. This CDR3 contains 15 residues. In germline, CDR1 is MGHRA, CDR2 YSYEKL. CDR3 in amino acids: CASSLTAGEGGEQFF. The CDR3 DNA sequence: TGCGCCAGCAGCCTGACGGCCGGGGAAGGGGGTGAGCAGTTCTTC.

The chain is built from TRBV7-2 and TRBJ1-2; no firm D call. V was pared by 0 bases and J by 8 bases, with 10 bases between. The germline V gene has CDR1 SGHTA and CDR2 FQGNSA. The CDR3 has 13 residues. CDR3 region: CASSLATAGGYTF. For the CDR3, the DNA is TGTGCCAGCAGCTTAGCGACTGCGGGAGGCTACACCTTC.

This rearrangement joins TRBV19 to TRBJ2-7, with 10 nucleotides matching TRBD1. Germline V gives CDR1 LNHDA, CDR2 SQIVND (reference sequence). After removal of 7 bases from V and 6 bases from J, the junction contained 9 bases not matched to a gene. The CDR3 contains 14 residues. CDR3 DNA sequence: TGTGCCAGTACCAACCGGGACAGGGGAGGCGAGCAGTACTTC. This encodes CASTNRDRGGEQYF.

V and J are TRBV30 and TRBJ1-2, with D possibly being TRBD1 (5 bases). Trimming removed 3 bases at V and 8 bases at J, with 10 bases between. The CDR3 is 11 residues long. Germline lookup yields CDR1 GTSNPN and CDR2 SVGIG (reference sequence). Here the CDR3 reads CAWRGVLGYTF. CDR3 DNA: TGTGCCTGGAGAGGGGTTTTGGGCTACACCTTC.